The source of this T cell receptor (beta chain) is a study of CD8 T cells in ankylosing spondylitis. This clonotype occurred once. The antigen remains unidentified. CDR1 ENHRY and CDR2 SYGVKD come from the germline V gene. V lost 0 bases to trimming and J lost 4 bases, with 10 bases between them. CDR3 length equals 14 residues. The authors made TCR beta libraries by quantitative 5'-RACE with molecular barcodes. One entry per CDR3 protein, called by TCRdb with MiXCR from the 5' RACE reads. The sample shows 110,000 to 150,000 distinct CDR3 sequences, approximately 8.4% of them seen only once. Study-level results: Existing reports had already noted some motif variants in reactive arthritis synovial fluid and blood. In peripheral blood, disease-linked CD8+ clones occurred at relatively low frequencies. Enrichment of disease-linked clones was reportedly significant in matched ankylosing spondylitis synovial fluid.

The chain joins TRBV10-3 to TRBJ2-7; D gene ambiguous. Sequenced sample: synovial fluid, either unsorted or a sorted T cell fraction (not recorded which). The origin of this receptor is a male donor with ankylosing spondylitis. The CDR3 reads CAISESRQSYEQYF. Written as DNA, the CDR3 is TGTGCCATCAGTGAGTCACGGCAGTCTTACGAGCAGTACTTC.